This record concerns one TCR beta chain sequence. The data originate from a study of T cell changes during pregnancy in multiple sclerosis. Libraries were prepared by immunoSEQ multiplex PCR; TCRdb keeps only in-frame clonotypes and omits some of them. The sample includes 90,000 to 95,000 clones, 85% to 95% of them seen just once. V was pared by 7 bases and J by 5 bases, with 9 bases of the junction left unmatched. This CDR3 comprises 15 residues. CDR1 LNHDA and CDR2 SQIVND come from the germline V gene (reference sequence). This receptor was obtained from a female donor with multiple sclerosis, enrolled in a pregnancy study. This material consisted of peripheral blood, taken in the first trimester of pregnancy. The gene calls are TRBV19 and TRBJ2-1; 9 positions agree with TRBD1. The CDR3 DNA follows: TGTGCCAGTACCAGGACAGGGGATCCCGACAATGAGCAGTTCTTC. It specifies CASTRTGDPDNEQFF.